This T cell receptor beta chain was sequenced during a study of shared clonotypes between healthy human individuals. Notes on this clone: What it binds is unknown.

Points from the study as a whole: Between several donors, naive CD4 clonotypes were shared at a level of approximately 5%. Rarefaction showed sorted-subset sequencing was incomplete despite large depth.

V shed 0 bases and J shed 1 base, with 6 bases lying between them. CDR1 SGHTA and CDR2 FQGNSA come from the germline V gene. This CDR3 comprises 15 residues. Genomic DNA of each subset was evenly split across several immunoSEQ plates. The assay was immunoSEQ multiplex PCR, and TCRdb's table has in-frame clones only and misses some. Of more than 2 million clones in the sample, 95% were seen once. The receptor was derived from a man aged 18 to 29 in good health. The specimen sequenced was naive CD4+ T cells sorted from blood. Subset in this sample: CD45RA+ positively selected. The V and J genes are TRBV7-2 and TRBJ2-2, with no clear D. CDR3 residues: CASSLAWRNTGELFF. As DNA, the CDR3 is TGTGCCAGCAGCTTAGCGTGGCGGAACACCGGGGAGCTGTTTTTT. The whole variable domain, remainder taken from reference TRBV7-2 and TRBJ2-2, is GAGVSQSPSNKVTEKGKDVELRCDPISGHTALYWYRQSLGQGLEFLIYFQGNSAPDKSGLPSDRFSAERTGGSVSTLTIQRTQQEDSAVYLCASSLAWRNTGELFFGEGSRLTVL.